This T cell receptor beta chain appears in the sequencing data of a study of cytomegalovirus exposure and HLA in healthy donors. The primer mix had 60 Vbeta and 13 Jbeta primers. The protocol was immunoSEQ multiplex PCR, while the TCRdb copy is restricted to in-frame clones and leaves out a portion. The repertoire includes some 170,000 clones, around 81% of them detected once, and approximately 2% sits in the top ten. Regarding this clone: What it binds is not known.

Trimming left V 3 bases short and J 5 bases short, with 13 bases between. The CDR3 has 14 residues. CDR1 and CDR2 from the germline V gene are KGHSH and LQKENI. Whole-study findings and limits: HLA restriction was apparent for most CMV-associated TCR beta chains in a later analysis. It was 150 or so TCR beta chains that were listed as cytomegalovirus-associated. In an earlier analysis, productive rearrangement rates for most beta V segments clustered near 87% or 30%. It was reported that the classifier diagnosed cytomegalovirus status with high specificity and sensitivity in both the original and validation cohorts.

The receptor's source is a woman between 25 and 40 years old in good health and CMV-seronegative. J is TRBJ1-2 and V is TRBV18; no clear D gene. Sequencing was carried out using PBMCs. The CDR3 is CASSPTQNGYGYTF. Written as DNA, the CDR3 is TGTGCCAGCTCACCTACACAGAACGGATATGGCTACACCTTC. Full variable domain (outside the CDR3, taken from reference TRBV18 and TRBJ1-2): NAGVMQNPRHLVRRRGQEARLRCSPMKGHSHVYWYRQLPEEGLKFMVYLQKENIIDESGMPKERFSAEFPKEGPSILRIQQVVRGDSAAYFCASSPTQNGYGYTFGSGTRLTVV.